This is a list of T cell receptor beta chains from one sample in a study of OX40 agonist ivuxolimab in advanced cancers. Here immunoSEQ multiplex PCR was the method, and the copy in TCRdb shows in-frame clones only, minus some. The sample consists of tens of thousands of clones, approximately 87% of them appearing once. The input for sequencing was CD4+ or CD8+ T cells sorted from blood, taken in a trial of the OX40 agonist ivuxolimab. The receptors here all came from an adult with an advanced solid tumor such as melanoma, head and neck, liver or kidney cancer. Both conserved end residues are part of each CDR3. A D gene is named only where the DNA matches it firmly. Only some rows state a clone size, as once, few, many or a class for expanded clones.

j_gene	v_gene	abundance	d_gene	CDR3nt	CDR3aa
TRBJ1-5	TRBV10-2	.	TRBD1	TGCGCCAGCGGAGGGACAGGGTGGAATCAGCCCCAGCATTTT	CASGGTGWNQPQHF
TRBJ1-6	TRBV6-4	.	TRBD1	TGTGCCAGCAGGGACAGCGGGACAGATTACCTTATGAGCTCCTATAATTCACCCCTCCACTTT	CASRDSGTDYLMSSYNSPLHF
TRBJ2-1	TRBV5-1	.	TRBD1	TGCGCCAGCAGCTTGAGGGACAGCGACAATGAGCAGTTCTTC	CASSLRDSDNEQFF
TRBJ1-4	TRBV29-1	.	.	TGCAGCGTTGAAGATCGGGCAACTAATGAAAAACTGTTTTTT	CSVEDRATNEKLFF
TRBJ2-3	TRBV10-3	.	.	TGTGCCATCAGTAAAGGGGCACACACAGATACGCAGTATTTT	CAISKGAHTDTQYF
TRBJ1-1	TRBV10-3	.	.	TGTGCCATCAGTGAGTCAGGACCCTCCAGGAGGGTGAACACTGAAGCTTTCTTT	CAISESGPSRRVNTEAFF
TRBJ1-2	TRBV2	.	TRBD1	TGTGCCAGCAGCCCCGACAGGGGGCCCATCTATGGCTACACCTTC	CASSPDRGPIYGYTF
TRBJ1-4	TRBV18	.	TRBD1	TGTGCCAGCTCACCACAGACAGGGAATAATGAAAAACTGTTTTTT	CASSPQTGNNEKLFF
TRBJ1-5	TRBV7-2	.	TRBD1	TGTGCCAGCAGCCGACAGGGGGGGAATCAGCCCCAGCATTTT	CASSRQGGNQPQHF
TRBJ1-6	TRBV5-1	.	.	TGCGCCAGCAGCTTGGATTTGCCCACAAATTCACCCCTCCACTTT	CASSLDLPTNSPLHF
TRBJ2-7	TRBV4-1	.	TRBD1	TGCGCCAGCAGTCTATCTTCCAGGGGGCTAAGAAACGAGCAGTACTTC	CASSLSSRGLRNEQYF
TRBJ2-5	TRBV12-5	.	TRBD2	TGTGCTAGCCGGACTAGCCGGGGGCGGACCCAGTACTTC	CASRTSRGRTQYF
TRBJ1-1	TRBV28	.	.	TGTGCCAGCAGGACGTTCGGGGGCACTGAAGCTTTCTTT	CASRTFGGTEAFF
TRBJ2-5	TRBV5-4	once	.	TGTGCCAGCAGCTCGGGACTCCTAGAGACCCAGTACTTC	CASSSGLLETQYF
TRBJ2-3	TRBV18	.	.	TGTGCCAGCTCACCACTCCCGGGACAATCGAGCACAGATACGCAGTATTTT	CASSPLPGQSSTDTQYF
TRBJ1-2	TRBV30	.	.	TGTGCCTGGAGTGGGAATCCTGTTATAGGCTACACCTTC	CAWSGNPVIGYTF
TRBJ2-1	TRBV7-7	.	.	TGTGCTAGCAGCATAAGCACTAGGGGTGAGCAGTTCTTC	CASSISTRGEQFF
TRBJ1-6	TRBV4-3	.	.	TGCGCCAGCAGCCCCCGTCCATCCGCTAATTCACCCCTCCACTTT	CASSPRPSANSPLHF
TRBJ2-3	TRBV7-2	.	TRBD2	TGTGCCAGCAGCTCTGAGCGGGGAGATACGCAGTATTTT	CASSSERGDTQYF
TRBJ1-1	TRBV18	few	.	TGTGCCAGCTCACCAGGGGCGCAACGGGACACTGAAGCTTTCTTT	CASSPGAQRDTEAFF
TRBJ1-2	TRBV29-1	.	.	TGCAGCGCCAGCCGGGACCCAGCCGGCTACACCTTC	CSASRDPAGYTF
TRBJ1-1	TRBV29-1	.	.	TGCAGCGTTGAAGGATGGGGGGGAACTGAAGCTTTCTTT	CSVEGWGGTEAFF
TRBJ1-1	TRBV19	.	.	TGTGCCAGTAGTTCGACAGGCGACACTGAAGCTTTCTTT	CASSSTGDTEAFF
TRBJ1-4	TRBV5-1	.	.	TGCGCCAGCAGCTTGGGGACGTCGAGTCAAAAACTGTTTTTT	CASSLGTSSQKLFF
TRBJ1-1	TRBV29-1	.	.	TGCAGCCCGTGCGCCGACAGTAAGAACACTGAAGCTTTCTTT	CSPCADSKNTEAFF
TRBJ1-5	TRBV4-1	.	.	TGCGCCAGCAGCCAAGTATTCGGAAAAGAGGGCAATCAGCCCCAGCATTTT	CASSQVFGKEGNQPQHF
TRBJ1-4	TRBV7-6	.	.	TGTGCCAGCAGCGCCACCACCGGATCCGGGACTGGGGAAAAACTGTTTTTT	CASSATTGSGTGEKLFF
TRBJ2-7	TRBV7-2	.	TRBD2	TGTGCCAGCAGCCCGAAAAGGACTAGCGGCTCCTACGAGCAGTACTTC	CASSPKRTSGSYEQYF
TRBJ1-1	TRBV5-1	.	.	TGCGCCAGCAGCTGGACTGGACAGAGCCACACTGAAGCTTTCTTT	CASSWTGQSHTEAFF
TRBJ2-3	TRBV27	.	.	TGTGCCAGCAGTTGGGCAGGGAGGCCAGATACGCAGTATTTT	CASSWAGRPDTQYF
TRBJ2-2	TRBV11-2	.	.	TGTGCCAGCAGCTTACCCCTTTGGGACTCCTACACCGGGGAGCTGTTTTTT	CASSLPLWDSYTGELFF
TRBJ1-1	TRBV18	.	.	TGTGCCAGCTCATCAACGAGGGACACTGAAGCTTTCTTT	CASSSTRDTEAFF
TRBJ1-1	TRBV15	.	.	TGTGCCACCAGCCCCCGACAGAACACTGAAGCTTTCTTT	CATSPRQNTEAFF
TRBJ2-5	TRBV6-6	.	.	TGTGCCAGTGAGGCGGGCCGCCAAGAGACCCAGTACTTC	CASEAGRQETQYF
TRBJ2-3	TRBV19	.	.	TGTGCCAGTAGTATGTCCTGGGGGGTGGGAGCAGATACGCAGTATTTT	CASSMSWGVGADTQYF
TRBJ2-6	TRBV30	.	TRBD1	TGTGCCTGGATGGGGTCCCTGGGACAGATTACCTCTGGGGCCAACGTCCTGACTTTC	CAWMGSLGQITSGANVLTF
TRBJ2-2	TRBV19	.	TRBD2	TGTGCCAGTAGTATAGGAATAGCGGGGGGCACCGGGGAGCTGTTTTTT	CASSIGIAGGTGELFF
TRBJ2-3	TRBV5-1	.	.	TGCGCCAGCAGCCGCCTACAGGGTAGCACAGATACGCAGTATTTT	CASSRLQGSTDTQYF
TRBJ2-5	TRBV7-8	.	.	TGTGCCAGCAGAGACACCGGGGGACAAGAGACCCAGTACTTC	CASRDTGGQETQYF
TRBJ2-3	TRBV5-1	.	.	TGCGCCAGCAGCTTGGGAGGGAGCCCAGATACGCAGTATTTT	CASSLGGSPDTQYF
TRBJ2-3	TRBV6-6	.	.	TGTGCCAGCAGTTACTACAGGGCAGATACGCAGTATTTT	CASSYYRADTQYF
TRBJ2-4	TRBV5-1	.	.	TGCGCCAGCAGCTATACGGACGTCTCAGCCAAAAACATTCAGTACTTC	CASSYTDVSAKNIQYF
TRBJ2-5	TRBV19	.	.	TGTGCCAGTAGTTTGACCCTGGCCAGTAAAGAGACCCAGTACTTC	CASSLTLASKETQYF
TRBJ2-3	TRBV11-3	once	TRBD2	TGTGCCAGCAGCCCGGGACTAGCGGGAGTAGGAGATACGCAGTATTTT	CASSPGLAGVGDTQYF
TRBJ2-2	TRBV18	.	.	TGTGCCAGCTCACCTACCGGGCAGAGGAACACCGGGGAGCTGTTTTTT	CASSPTGQRNTGELFF
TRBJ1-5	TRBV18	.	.	TGTGCCAGCTCACCACTACCGCGGGCGGTAGGCCCGTTCGGGCCCCAGCATTTT	CASSPLPRAVGPFGPQHF
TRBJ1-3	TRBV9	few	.	TGTGCCAGCAGCGTAGGAGGAAACACCATATATTTT	CASSVGGNTIYF
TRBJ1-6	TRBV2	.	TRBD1	TGTGCCACCCGAAGACAGGGGAATAATTCACCCCTCCACTTT	CATRRQGNNSPLHF
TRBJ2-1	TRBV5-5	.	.	TGTGCCAGCAGCTTGGACGGGAGCTCCTACAATGAGCAGTTCTTC	CASSLDGSSYNEQFF
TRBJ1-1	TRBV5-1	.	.	TGCGCCAGCAGCTTGGGGGGGCTGGAAGCTTTCTTT	CASSLGGLEAFF